These 28 T cell receptor beta chains originate from one sample sequenced in a study of T-cell reconstitution after alpha-beta-depleted transplantation in children (dated by TCRdb to the mid-2010s). Libraries were made using PCR. TCRdb records Illumina HiSeq 2500 as the sequencer. Molecular barcoding was employed in the preparation of TCR libraries, with unique molecular identifiers being used to normalize TCRbeta repertoire quantification. The raw public data were reprocessed by TCRdb itself: fastp quality trimming at Q25, MiXCR clonotype calling, in-frame beta chains only. Rows with one shared CDR3 protein collapse into an entry with the most common genes and DNA. The sample table lists some 110,000 distinct CDR3 sequences, 10% of them with a count of one. The ten largest account for roughly a third of the sample. The intended sense of this specimen's treatment or condition label: allogeneic hematopoietic cell transplantation with graft depleted of TCRalphabeta T cells and CD19 B cells.

The sample consisted of PBMCs, taken before TCRalphabeta/CD19-depleted stem cell transplant. The receptors were gathered from a boy aged 2-15 years with acute lymphoblastic leukemia, due to receive a stem cell transplant.

The V gene is TRBV20-1, the J gene TRBJ2-5, with 9 bases aligning to TRBD2. Germline V gene lookup returns CDR1 DFQATT and CDR2 SNEGSKA (reference sequence). Losses at the gene ends were 3 bases for V and 5 bases for J; bases not matched to a gene: 13. CDR3 length equals 16 residues. This CDR3 reads CSARGAREGRVETQYF. The CDR3 bases are TGCAGTGCTAGGGGCGCGCGGGAGGGCCGGGTGGAGACCCAGTACTTC.

The V call is TRBV2, the J call TRBJ2-7; perhaps D is TRBD1 or TRBD2 (5 bases each). The CDR3 has 14 amino acids. Per the germline V gene, CDR1 is SNHLY and CDR2 is FYNNEI. Deletions cut 8 bases from V and 3 bases from J, with 17 bases between. CDR3 region: CASRGRASIYEQYF. The CDR3 coding sequence is TGTGCCAGCCGGGGACGCGCGTCCATCTACGAGCAGTACTTC.

J is TRBJ2-7 and V is TRBV7-9; the D gene could be TRBD1 or TRBD2 (7 bases each). Germline lookup yields CDR1 SEHNR and CDR2 FQNEAQ (reference sequence). Trimming removed 7 bases from V and 3 bases from J, with 22 bases in between. The CDR3 is made up of 16 amino acids. CDR3 sequence: CASTPGGDSRFYEQYF. DNA for the CDR3: TGTGCCAGCACCCCAGGGGGGGACAGCCGATTCTACGAGCAGTACTTC.

As for this clonotype: Germline is not matched at one junction end, which may reflect a read error. V is TRBV6-1 and J is TRBJ2-3; D is unresolved. Germline assignment: CDR1 MNHNS and CDR2 SASEGT. This CDR3 has 13 residues. As DNA, the CDR3 is TGTGCCATCAGTGAAACATTTACAGATACGCAGTATTTT. Protein product: CAISETFTDTQYF.

This clonotype was seen more than once but under ten times. The chain combines TRBV20-1 with TRBJ2-2; D is uncertain. The germline CDR1 and CDR2 sequences are DFQATT and SNEGSKA (reference sequence). V lost 6 bases and J 6 bases, leaving 14 bases between the germline ends. This CDR3 has 13 residues. The CDR3 spells CSALWHSPGELFF. As DNA, the CDR3 is TGCAGTGCCCTCTGGCACTCACCCGGGGAGCTGTTTTTT.

This clonotype was seen many times. This sequence joins TRBV5-6 and TRBJ2-7; a possible D gene is TRBD1 (6 bases). The germline gives CDR1 SGHDT, CDR2 YYEEEE. With 2 bases removed from V and 3 bases from J, the gap between germline ends came to 12 bases. The CDR3 consists of 14 residues. This CDR3 is CASSLQGVNYEQYF. The DNA of the CDR3 is TGTGCCAGCAGCTTACAGGGAGTCAACTACGAGCAGTACTTC.

This clonotype turned up a few times. The V call is TRBV28, the J call TRBJ1-2; D might be TRBD1 (6 bases). The germline gives CDR1 MDHEN, CDR2 SYDVKM. This CDR3 is built from 13 residues. Trimming pared 5 bases from V and 10 bases from J, leaving 17 bases between. The CDR3 DNA is TGTGCCAGCAGTCAACAGGGTAGCGAGCCCTACACCTTC. Its protein is CASSQQGSEPYTF.

The chain links TRBV6-2 or TRBV6-3 to TRBJ2-6; 7 bases fit TRBD1. J gave up 2 bases and V 6 bases, and 13 bases lay outside the gene matches. The germline CDR1 and CDR2 sequences are MNHEY and SVGEGT. The CDR3 runs 18 residues. The DNA of the CDR3 is TGTGCCAGCAGCCTTGCCAGATTACAGGGGACTGGGGCCAACGTCCTGACTTTC. Protein: CASSLARLQGTGANVLTF.

This clonotype was detected a few times. The chain joins TRBV20-1 to TRBJ2-3, with TRBD2 identical over 14 bases. The ends lost 4 bases at V and 3 bases at J; junction bases unmatched: 12. The CDR3 is made up of 18 amino acids. Germline V gene data show CDR1 as DFQATT and CDR2 as SNEGSKA (reference sequence). The CDR3 nucleotides are TGCAGTGCTACCGGGACTAGCGGGAGTCGGGGAAAAACAGATACGCAGTATTTT. Protein: CSATGTSGSRGKTDTQYF.

There are a few counts of this clonotype. V usage is TRBV12-3 or TRBV12-4 and J usage is TRBJ2-1, with 11 bases fitting TRBD2. CDR3 length: 16 residues. J gave up 1 base and V 4 bases, and 3 bases lay outside the gene matches. This CDR3 reads CASSSGLAGSYNEQFF. CDR3 coding DNA: TGTGCCAGCAGTTCAGGACTAGCGGGTTCCTACAATGAGCAGTTCTTC.

The DNA of the CDR3 is TGTGCCAGCAGCTCTCCACTAGCGGGAGAGATCACCGGGGAGCTGTTTTTT. Translating gives CASSSPLAGEITGELFF. This chain connects TRBV7-8 to TRBJ2-2; 11 nucleotides line up with TRBD2. The CDR3 totals 17 residues. The V gene's germline CDR1 is SGHVS and CDR2 FQNEAQ. V lost 4 bases and J lost 4; bases outside the gene matches: 8.

J is TRBJ2-2 and V is TRBV5-4, with D uncertain. The germline V gene encodes CDR1 SGHNT and CDR2 YYREEE (reference sequence). With 0 bases removed from V and 1 base from J, the gap between germline ends came to 7 bases. The CDR3 has 15 amino acids. The CDR3 DNA reads as TGTGCCAGCAGCTTGGACAGAAAGAACACCGGGGAGCTGTTTTTT. This gives the protein CASSLDRKNTGELFF.

This clonotype has only a few counts. V usage is TRBV5-1 and J usage is TRBJ2-7, with D unresolved. Germline CDR1 and CDR2: SGHRS and YFSETQ. The CDR3 is made up of 13 amino acids. V dropped 0 bases and J dropped 5 bases, with 9 bases sitting between them. The CDR3 spells CASSLDGIDEQYF. The CDR3 DNA reads as TGCGCCAGCAGCTTGGATGGTATCGACGAGCAGTACTTC.

This clonotype was detected only a few times. V is TRBV11-1 and J is TRBJ2-4, with 16 positions matching TRBD2. This CDR3 spans 19 amino acids. V trimming: 5 bases; J trimming: 0 bases; junction bases outside the gene matches: 7. Germline CDR1 SGHAT, CDR2 FQDESV (reference sequence). In nucleotides, the CDR3 is TGTGCCAGCAGCCCGGGACTAGCGGGAGGGACTCTAGCCAAAAACATTCAGTACTTC. Encoded protein: CASSPGLAGGTLAKNIQYF.

V is TRBV5-1 and J is TRBJ2-6; D gene uncertain. V shed 4 bases and J shed 0 bases, with 14 bases lying between them. CDR1 and CDR2 (germline): SGHRS, YFSETQ. This CDR3 is 17 amino acids long. The CDR3 DNA is TGCGCCAGCAGCCTTGGGCAAGGGAACTCTGGGGCCAACGTCCTGACTTTC. Protein product: CASSLGQGNSGANVLTF.

This clonotype occurred a few times. The chain links TRBV5-5 to TRBJ2-7, with D unresolved. Per germline, CDR1 SGHKS and CDR2 YYEKEE (reference sequence). Trimming cost V 2 bases and J 3 bases, with 9 bases left between them. The CDR3 runs 13 residues. CDR3 in amino acids: CASSFPGYYEQYF. In DNA, the CDR3 is TGTGCCAGCAGCTTCCCGGGCTACTACGAGCAGTACTTC.

This clonotype has more than one count but fewer than ten. The chain carries TRBV30 and TRBJ1-3; a possible D gene is TRBD1 (5 bases). The V and J ends lost 8 bases and 0 bases respectively, with 14 bases between them. The CDR3 runs to 14 residues. Germline V gene lookup returns CDR1 GTSNPN and CDR2 SVGIG (reference sequence). The chain's CDR3 is CATPDSFSGNTIYF. DNA of the CDR3: TGTGCCACGCCCGACAGTTTCTCTGGAAACACCATATATTTT.

This clonotype was counted ten times or more. The genes are TRBV5-1 and TRBJ2-7, with D maybe TRBD2 (5 bases). Per germline, CDR1 SGHRS and CDR2 YFSETQ. The length of the CDR3 is 15 residues. V was cut by 0 bases and J by 4 bases, with 14 bases left in between. CDR3 sequence: CASSLGGSSIYEQYF. The CDR3 DNA reads TGCGCCAGCAGCTTGGGTGGGAGCAGTATATACGAGCAGTACTTC.

This clonotype has a count of ten or more. The CDR3 DNA is TGTGCCAGCAGTGAATTGGCGGAGGACTGGGGACAGGGCTTCCTAATAGAGCAGTACTTC. Translation: CASSELAEDWGQGFLIEQYF. The chain employs TRBV25-1 and TRBJ2-7; TRBD1 matches at 9 bases. The length of the CDR3 is 20 residues. CDR1 and CDR2 (germline): MGHDK, SYGVNS. The J segment lost 7 bases and the V segment lost 1 base, leaving 23 bases of the junction unmatched.

This clonotype was counted at least ten times. DNA of the CDR3: TGCGCCAGCAGTTCCCCGGAGAGACACTACGAGCAGTACTTC. Translating gives CASSSPERHYEQYF. V and J are TRBV5-1 and TRBJ2-7; D gene unclear. This CDR3 contains 14 residues. V lost 5 bases and J 3 bases, leaving 15 bases between the germline ends. Germline V gene data show CDR1 as SGHRS and CDR2 as YFSETQ.

This clonotype came up many times. The V and J genes are TRBV27 and TRBJ2-3; D uncertain. The V gene's germline CDR1 is MNHEY and CDR2 SMNVEV (reference sequence). The CDR3 is 13 residues long. Trimming left V 5 bases short and J 2 bases short, with 8 bases between. The CDR3 DNA reads TGTGCCAGCAGTCGGCTCGACACAGATACGCAGTATTTT. Protein: CASSRLDTDTQYF.

The sample holds a few counts of this clonotype. This chain connects TRBV5-5 to TRBJ2-1; a weak D match, TRBD2 (5 bases). CDR1 is SGHKS, CDR2 YYEKEE, per germline (reference sequence). The V end lost 2 bases, the J end lost 4 bases, and 13 bases lay between the germline ends. The CDR3 loop spans 15 amino acids. CDR3 loop: CASSFGAEIYNEQFF. CDR3 nucleotides: TGTGCCAGCAGCTTTGGAGCGGAGATTTACAATGAGCAGTTCTTC.

This chain connects TRBV20-1 to TRBJ2-3; D not certain. CDR1 and CDR2 from the germline V gene are DFQATT and SNEGSKA (reference sequence). V lost 4 bases, J lost 0 bases, and 11 bases lay in between. CDR3 length equals 14 residues. This CDR3 reads CSATRPRSTDTQYF. The CDR3 DNA reads as TGCAGTGCTACCAGACCAAGGAGCACAGATACGCAGTATTTT.

The CDR3 nucleotides read TGCGCCAGCAGCTTGGCTTCCGGTCAGGGGCAGTGGGCTTTCTTT. Protein: CASSLASGQGQWAFF. J is TRBJ1-1 and V is TRBV5-1, with D possibly TRBD1 on 6 matching bases. CDR1 and CDR2 from the germline V gene are SGHRS and YFSETQ. The CDR3 loop spans 15 amino acids. V shed 0 bases and J shed 11 bases, with 20 bases lying between them. Complete variable domain (other parts from reference TRBV5-1 and TRBJ1-1): KAGVTQTPRYLIKTRGQQVTLSCSPISGHRSVSWYQQTPGQGLQFLFEYFSETQRNKGNFPGRFSGRQFSNSRSEMNVSTLELGDSALYLCASSLASGQGQWAFFGQGTRLTVV.

This clonotype showed up many times. This chain connects TRBV6-1 to TRBJ1-1, with 8 bases that match TRBD1. Germline V lookup: CDR1 MNHNS, CDR2 SASEGT. V was pared by 6 bases and J by 3 bases, with 6 bases of the junction left unmatched. The CDR3 totals 14 residues. In DNA, the CDR3 is TGTGCCAGCAGAAAACAGGGGGTGGACACTGAAGCTTTCTTT. Translated, it gives CASRKQGVDTEAFF.

The chain recombines TRBV20-1 with TRBJ1-6, with D perhaps matching TRBD1 (6 bases). From germline, CDR1 is DFQATT and CDR2 SNEGSKA (reference sequence). V lost 0 bases, J lost 0 bases, and 15 bases lay in between. CDR3 size: 18 residues. The DNA of the CDR3 is TGCAGTGCTAGAGATCTAGGGGGGTCGGGCTCCTATAATTCACCCCTCCACTTT. Translated, it gives CSARDLGGSGSYNSPLHF.

This chain joins TRBV7-9 and TRBJ2-7; TRBD1 matches 9 bases. The CDR3 sequence is 17 residues long. Trimming at V came to 2 bases and at J to 7 bases, leaving 15 bases not matched to a gene. The germline CDR1 and CDR2 sequences are SEHNR and FQNEAQ (reference sequence). The CDR3 protein is CASSLMSGTGLFQEQYF. Written as DNA, the CDR3 is TGTGCCAGCAGCTTAATGAGCGGGACAGGGCTATTTCAAGAGCAGTACTTC. Variable domain in full (rest from reference TRBV7-9 and TRBJ2-7): DTGVSQNPRHKITKRGQNVTFRCDPISEHNRLYWYRQTLGQGPEFLTYFQNEAQLEKSRLLSDRFSAERPKGSFSTLEIQRTEQGDSAMYLCASSLMSGTGLFQEQYFGPGTRLTVT.

This chain links TRBV29-1 with TRBJ1-2; D is perhaps TRBD1 (5 bases). V gave up 4 bases and J gave up 1 base, with 7 bases separating them. The CDR3 is made up of 12 amino acids. Germline V gene sequence: CDR1 SQVTM, CDR2 ANQGSEA. CDR3 amino acids: CSVVDSNYGYTF. For the CDR3, the DNA is TGCAGCGTTGTCGACAGTAACTATGGCTACACCTTC.